This T cell receptor (beta chain) was observed in a study of T cells after somatic rescue of genetic block (dated by TCRdb to about 2020). For the study in its entirety: The study assessed how robust, over the long term, a T-cell system was when the system had developed through somatic rescue of a genetic block in T-cell development.

The protocol used for the library was the immunoSEQ multiplex PCR assay. TCRdb took this table from immuneACCESS and kept in-frame rearrangements with V and J called. Such tables lack part of the clones; where checked against another copy, unresolved V genes explain under half of the gap, and the rest is unexplained. The sample table contains around 12,000 clones; only one count was recorded for about 74% of them. About 20% of the sample is taken by the ten largest. In regard to this clone: It lacks a known antigen. Base qualities were left out, and no much larger clone turns up one base away.

This TCR was sampled from a boy aged 10-17 years. The sample was peripheral blood mononuclear cells (PBMCs).

The CDR3 region has the sequence CASSDRDWWSYEQYF. The sequenced DNA: TGTGCCAGCAGTGACAGGGACTGGTGGTCCTACGAGCAGTACTTC. The chain couples TRBV2 to TRBJ2-7, with TRBD2 as a weak D call on 6 bases. V loses 3 bases, J loses 1 base, and the germline ends lie 13 bases apart. Reading the germline V gene gives CDR1 SNHLY and CDR2 FYNNEI. From the cysteine through the phenylalanine, the CDR3 covers 15 amino acids. The read is trimmed to its CDR3 DNA, 45 bases read in frame from base 1.